Following are 16 T cell receptor beta chains from one sample sequenced in a study of blood T cell repertoires in COVID-19. Sequenced by immunoSEQ multiplex PCR; TCRdb stores in-frame clones only, minus some. The sample carries roughly 68,000 clones, over 75% recorded once. What was sequenced was peripheral blood. The receptors derive from a human donor in a cohort sampled during active COVID-19.

The V call is TRBV5-1, the J call TRBJ2-5, with 14 bases identical to TRBD2. The CDR3 contains 15 residues. V lost 5 bases to trimming and J lost 7 bases; unmatched junction nucleotides: 7. From germline, CDR1 is SGHRS and CDR2 YFSETQ. DNA for the CDR3: TGCGCCAGCAGTACGACTAGCGGGGGGGATGTGACCCAGTACTTC. Amino acid sequence: CASSTTSGGDVTQYF.

This sequence joins TRBV5-1 and TRBJ2-7; a possible D gene is TRBD1 (6 bases). Germline CDR1 and CDR2: SGHRS and YFSETQ. V was trimmed by 1 base and J by 3 bases, leaving 11 bases between them. This CDR3 is built from 14 residues. CDR3 residues: CASSLFGQYYEQYF. The CDR3 DNA is TGCGCCAGCAGCTTGTTTGGACAGTACTACGAGCAGTACTTC.

V and J are TRBV18 and TRBJ2-7; 9 bases match TRBD1. CDR1 KGHSH and CDR2 LQKENI come from the germline V gene. With V trimmed by 4 bases and J by 4 bases, 5 bases remained unmatched. There are 14 residues in the CDR3. The CDR3 spells CASSLGQGGYEQYF. CDR3 bases: TGTGCCAGCTCACTGGGACAGGGAGGTTACGAGCAGTACTTC.

The rearrangement links TRBV2 to TRBJ1-2; TRBD1 matches 9 bases. The V gene end was trimmed by 6 bases and the J gene end by 5 bases; junction bases not matched to a gene: 4. Germline-derived CDR1 and CDR2 are SNHLY and FYNNEI. The CDR3 sequence is 13 residues long. CDR3 sequence reads: CASSRQGDYGYTF. The DNA of the CDR3 is TGTGCCAGCAGCCGACAGGGGGATTATGGCTACACCTTC. The full variable domain, its missing parts supplied by reference TRBV2 and TRBJ1-2, is EPEVTQTPSHQVTQMGQEVILRCVPISNHLYFYWYRQILGQKVEFLVSFYNNEISEKSEIFDDQFSVERPDGSNFTLKIRSTKLEDSAMYFCASSRQGDYGYTFGSGTRLTVV.

The rearrangement joins TRBV30 to TRBJ1-6; 7 bases align to TRBD1. This CDR3 spans 14 amino acids. V shed 8 bases and J 7 bases; nucleotides not matched to a gene: 11. The germline V gene encodes CDR1 GTSNPN and CDR2 SVGIG (reference sequence). The CDR3 DNA follows: TGTGCCGAATCCCGGGACAGCGGCAATTCACCCCTCCACTTT. It translates to CAESRDSGNSPLHF.

CDR3 DNA sequence: TGTGCCAGTAGTTACAGAGCGGGAGGGGTATGGGCAGATACGCAGTATTTT. Translation gives CASSYRAGGVWADTQYF. The chain uses TRBV19 and TRBJ2-3; TRBD2 agrees at 10 bases. CDR3 size: 17 residues. Germline V CDR1 and CDR2: LNHDA, SQIVND (reference sequence). The V and J ends lost 5 bases and 4 bases, in that order; junction bases with no gene match: 12.

The V call is TRBV11-2, the J call TRBJ2-1; 11 bases map to TRBD2. The CDR3 length is 15 residues. The junction had 8 bases not matched to a gene; V was cut back by 5 bases and J by 8 bases. Germline V gene data show CDR1 as SGHAT and CDR2 as FQNNGV. CDR3 nucleotides: TGTGCCAGCAGCCCTTCTAGCGGGAGGTGGGATGAGCAGTTCTTC. As protein: CASSPSSGRWDEQFF.

The rearrangement uses TRBV15 and TRBJ1-4; D unresolved. The length of the CDR3 is 15 residues. Trimming removed 5 bases from V and 2 bases from J, with 12 bases in between. CDR1 and CDR2 (germline): LNHNV, YYDKDF (reference sequence). The chain's CDR3 is CATSRQTGTNEKLFF. The CDR3 region has the DNA TGTGCCACCAGCCGCCAGACTGGCACTAATGAAAAACTGTTTTTT.

The V call is TRBV5-5, the J call TRBJ2-5; D may be TRBD2 (6 bases). Germline CDR1 reads SGHKS; CDR2 reads YYEKEE (reference sequence). V was shortened by 3 bases and J by 5 bases, with 14 bases between the two germline ends. The CDR3 runs to 14 residues. The chain's CDR3 is CASSSAGSMETQYF. In DNA, the CDR3 is TGTGCCAGCAGCTCGGCGGGGTCAATGGAGACCCAGTACTTC.

The V gene is TRBV5-4, the J gene TRBJ2-3; 7 positions match TRBD2. This CDR3 spans 17 amino acids. Per germline, CDR1 SGHNT and CDR2 YYREEE (reference sequence). With V trimmed by 5 bases and J by 0 bases, 12 bases remained unmatched. The CDR3 sequence is CASRESKGLPSTDTQYF. As DNA, the CDR3 is TGTGCCAGCAGGGAGAGTAAGGGACTACCTAGCACAGATACGCAGTATTTT.

CDR3 nucleotides: TGTGCCAGCAGTTTCCAGGGTAATGAGCAGTTCTTC. This gives the protein CASSFQGNEQFF. The chain links TRBV6-5 to TRBJ2-1; possibly TRBD1 for D (5 bases). Deletions cut 4 bases from V and 7 bases from J, with 8 bases between. Per germline, CDR1 MNHEY and CDR2 SVGAGI. This CDR3 comprises 12 residues.

The chain recombines TRBV19 with TRBJ1-5; TRBD1 is a possible D gene (5 bases). The CDR3 sequence is 15 residues long. The germline V gene encodes CDR1 LNHDA and CDR2 SQIVND (reference sequence). Trimming took 6 bases from V and 0 from J, leaving 12 bases between them. CDR3 region: CASSIRGDSNQPQHF. In DNA form, the CDR3 reads TGTGCCAGTAGCATACGGGGGGATAGCAATCAGCCCCAGCATTTT. Complete variable domain (other parts from reference TRBV19 and TRBJ1-5): DGGITQSPKYLFRKEGQNVTLSCEQNLNHDAMYWYRQDPGQGLRLIYYSQIVNDFQKGDIAEGYSVSREKKESFPLTVTSAQKNPTAFYLCASSIRGDSNQPQHFGDGTRLSIL.

This chain connects TRBV2 to TRBJ2-5; 10 positions match TRBD1. The V gene end was trimmed by 6 bases and the J gene end by 0 bases; junction bases not matched to a gene: 10. CDR3 length: 17 amino acids. Germline V gene sequence: CDR1 SNHLY, CDR2 FYNNEI. This CDR3 reads CASRRGTGTGDQETQYF. CDR3 bases: TGTGCCAGCAGGAGGGGGACCGGGACAGGGGACCAAGAGACCCAGTACTTC.

V gene TRBV11-3 combines with J gene TRBJ2-1; 7 bases align to TRBD2. With V trimmed by 5 bases and J by 6 bases, 7 bases remained unmatched. CDR3 size: 14 residues. The germline V gene encodes CDR1 SGHNT and CDR2 YENEEA. The CDR3 reads CASSQAGTSNEQFF. CDR3 coding DNA: TGTGCCAGCAGCCAAGCGGGGACCAGCAATGAGCAGTTCTTC.

This clone was picked up one time. This rearrangement joins TRBV7-2 to TRBJ2-4; 8 bases map to TRBD1. The V gene end was trimmed by 5 bases and the J gene end by 3 bases; junction bases not matched to a gene: 3. In germline, CDR1 is SGHTA, CDR2 FQGNSA. The CDR3 loop spans 14 amino acids. The CDR3 protein is CASSQQGDKNIQYF. The CDR3 DNA reads TGTGCCAGCAGCCAACAGGGGGACAAAAACATTCAGTACTTC.

This chain uses TRBV3-1 (or the pseudogene TRBV3-2) with TRBJ2-1; TRBD2 matches 8 bases. The CDR3 is 15 amino acids. The ends lost 4 bases at V and 0 bases at J; junction bases unmatched: 2. Germline CDR1 and CDR2: LGHDT and YNNKEL (reference sequence). As DNA, the CDR3 is TGTGCCAGCAGCCTCGGACTAGCCTCCTACAATGAGCAGTTCTTC. Translation gives CASSLGLASYNEQFF.